A selection of T cell receptor beta chains follows, all from one sample in a study of beta chain features in type 1 diabetes. Measured with immunoSEQ multiplex PCR; TCRdb has only the in-frame clones, and not every one. The profile covers a few hundred thousand clones, with over 12% appearing a single time and approximately 0.019% taken by the ten largest. The sample consisted of naive CD4+ T cells from blood. The receptors shown here come from a woman aged 18-35 years in good health. CDR3s include the opening cysteine and the closing phenylalanine or tryptophan. The D gene is left open where the match is weak. The listing skips clone size in some rows; elsewhere it reads once, few, many or a size class.

J gene,clone size,V gene,D gene,CDR3 protein,CDR3 DNA
TRBJ2-1,few,TRBV13,.,CASSPPKIF,TGTGCCAGCAGCCCCCCTAAGATCTTC
TRBJ2-4,.,TRBV6-1,.,CASIGRGSNIQYF,TGTGCCAGCATTGGCCGGGGATCAAACATTCAGTACTTC
TRBJ2-7,.,TRBV28,.,CAAQGNSASYEQYF,TGTGCCGCCCAGGGGAATAGCGCATCCTACGAGCAGTACTTC
TRBJ1-1,.,TRBV18,.,CASTARVDSSTEAFF,TGTGCCTCAACTGCCAGGGTGGATTCGAGCACTGAAGCTTTCTTT
TRBJ2-1,few,TRBV5-1,TRBD2,CASSLGTSNEQFF,TGCGCCAGCAGCTTGGGGACTAGTAATGAGCAGTTCTTC
TRBJ2-3,.,TRBV29-1,.,CSVDYRKSGVDTQYF,TGCAGCGTTGATTATCGGAAATCGGGAGTAGATACGCAGTATTTT
TRBJ2-5,.,TRBV28,.,CASSLVGAVQETQYF,TGTGCCAGCAGTTTGGTAGGGGCAGTCCAAGAGACCCAGTACTTC
TRBJ1-2,.,TRBV2,.,CASTTLQRTANYGYTF,TGTGCCAGCACCACCCTCCAAAGGACAGCTAACTATGGCTACACCTTC
TRBJ2-1,.,TRBV11-1,TRBD2,CASSHTLSTGGPDYNEQFF,TGTGCCAGCAGCCACACCCTCTCCACGGGAGGACCTGATTACAATGAGCAGTTCTTC
TRBJ2-7,.,TRBV25-1,TRBD2,CASSELADSYEQYF,TGTGCCAGCAGTGAACTAGCGGATTCCTACGAGCAGTACTTC